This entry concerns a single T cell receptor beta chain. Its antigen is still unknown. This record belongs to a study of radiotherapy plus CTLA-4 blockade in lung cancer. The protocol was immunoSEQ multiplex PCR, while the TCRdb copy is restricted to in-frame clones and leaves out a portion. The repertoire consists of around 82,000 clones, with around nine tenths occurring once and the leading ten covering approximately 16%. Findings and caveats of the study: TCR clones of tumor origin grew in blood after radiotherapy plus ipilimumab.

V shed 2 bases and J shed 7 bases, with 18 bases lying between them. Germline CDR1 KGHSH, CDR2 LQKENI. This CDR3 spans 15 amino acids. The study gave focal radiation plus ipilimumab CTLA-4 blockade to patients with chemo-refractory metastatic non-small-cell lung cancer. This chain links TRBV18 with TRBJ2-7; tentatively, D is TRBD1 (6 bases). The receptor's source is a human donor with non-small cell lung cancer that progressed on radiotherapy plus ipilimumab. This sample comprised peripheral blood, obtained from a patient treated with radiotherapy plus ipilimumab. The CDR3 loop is CASSPSIDRPQEQYF. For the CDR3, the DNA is TGTGCCAGCTCACCATCCATTGACAGGCCCCAGGAGCAGTACTTC.